The T cell receptor (beta chain) described here comes from a study of regulatory T cells in long-lasting Graves disease. Study-level points and caveats: Researchers reported studying only peripheral blood, not thyroid tissue.

This sample's time point: persistent/refractory GD, antithyroid drugs over 5 years with positive TRAb. Making the TCR library involved RNA that had been extracted from PBMCs. This CDR3 comprises 16 residues. The ends were cut back, 7 bases at V and 0 bases at J, with 13 bases in the middle. Germline assignment: CDR1 MNHNS and CDR2 SASEGT. As for this clonotype: Its target is not known.

Arm-PCR of CDR3 regions and iRepertoire HTBI primers were used to build TCR beta libraries. MiXCR was run by TCRdb on the multiplex PCR reads, yielding one entry per CDR3 protein. The data hold fewer than 550,000 distinct CDR3 sequences, with roughly 21% observed a single time. The chain carries TRBV6-1 and TRBJ2-6, with a weak D call TRBD1 (6 bases). This receptor was taken from a female donor with Graves disease. Sequenced material: peripheral blood mononuclear cells (PBMCs), taken when the disease was refractory, from a patient treated with antithyroid drugs. The CDR3 is CASIKDSLSGANVLTF. In DNA, the CDR3 is TGTGCCAGCATTAAGGACAGCCTCTCTGGGGCCAACGTCCTGACTTTC.